This T cell receptor beta chain emerged from a study of shared clonotypes between healthy human individuals. Study-wide background: The plates for each donor numbered three CD4 naive, three CD4 memory, two CD8 naive and one CD8 memory. Study outcomes and limitations: Shared across four donors were around 5% of the naive CD4 clonotypes.

On this clone itself: Its antigen is still unknown.

There are 14 residues in the CDR3. The germline gives CDR1 LNHDA, CDR2 SQIVND (reference sequence). Trimming removed 5 bases at V and 3 bases at J, with 14 bases between. Profiling relied on immunoSEQ multiplex PCR, and the TCRdb table lists in-frame clones only, not all of them. The sample holds under 1,100,000 clones; about 80% are singletons and the top ten take 1.4% to 1.5%. The origin of this receptor is a man between 18 and 35 years old in good health. Sequenced sample: memory CD4+ T cells sorted from blood. Subset indicated: CD45RA-negative fraction. This rearrangement joins TRBV19 to TRBJ2-7; D is perhaps TRBD2 (6 bases). CDR3 protein: CASSPRGAHYEQYF. The CDR3 DNA sequence: TGTGCCAGTAGTCCGCGGGGTGCTCACTACGAGCAGTACTTC.